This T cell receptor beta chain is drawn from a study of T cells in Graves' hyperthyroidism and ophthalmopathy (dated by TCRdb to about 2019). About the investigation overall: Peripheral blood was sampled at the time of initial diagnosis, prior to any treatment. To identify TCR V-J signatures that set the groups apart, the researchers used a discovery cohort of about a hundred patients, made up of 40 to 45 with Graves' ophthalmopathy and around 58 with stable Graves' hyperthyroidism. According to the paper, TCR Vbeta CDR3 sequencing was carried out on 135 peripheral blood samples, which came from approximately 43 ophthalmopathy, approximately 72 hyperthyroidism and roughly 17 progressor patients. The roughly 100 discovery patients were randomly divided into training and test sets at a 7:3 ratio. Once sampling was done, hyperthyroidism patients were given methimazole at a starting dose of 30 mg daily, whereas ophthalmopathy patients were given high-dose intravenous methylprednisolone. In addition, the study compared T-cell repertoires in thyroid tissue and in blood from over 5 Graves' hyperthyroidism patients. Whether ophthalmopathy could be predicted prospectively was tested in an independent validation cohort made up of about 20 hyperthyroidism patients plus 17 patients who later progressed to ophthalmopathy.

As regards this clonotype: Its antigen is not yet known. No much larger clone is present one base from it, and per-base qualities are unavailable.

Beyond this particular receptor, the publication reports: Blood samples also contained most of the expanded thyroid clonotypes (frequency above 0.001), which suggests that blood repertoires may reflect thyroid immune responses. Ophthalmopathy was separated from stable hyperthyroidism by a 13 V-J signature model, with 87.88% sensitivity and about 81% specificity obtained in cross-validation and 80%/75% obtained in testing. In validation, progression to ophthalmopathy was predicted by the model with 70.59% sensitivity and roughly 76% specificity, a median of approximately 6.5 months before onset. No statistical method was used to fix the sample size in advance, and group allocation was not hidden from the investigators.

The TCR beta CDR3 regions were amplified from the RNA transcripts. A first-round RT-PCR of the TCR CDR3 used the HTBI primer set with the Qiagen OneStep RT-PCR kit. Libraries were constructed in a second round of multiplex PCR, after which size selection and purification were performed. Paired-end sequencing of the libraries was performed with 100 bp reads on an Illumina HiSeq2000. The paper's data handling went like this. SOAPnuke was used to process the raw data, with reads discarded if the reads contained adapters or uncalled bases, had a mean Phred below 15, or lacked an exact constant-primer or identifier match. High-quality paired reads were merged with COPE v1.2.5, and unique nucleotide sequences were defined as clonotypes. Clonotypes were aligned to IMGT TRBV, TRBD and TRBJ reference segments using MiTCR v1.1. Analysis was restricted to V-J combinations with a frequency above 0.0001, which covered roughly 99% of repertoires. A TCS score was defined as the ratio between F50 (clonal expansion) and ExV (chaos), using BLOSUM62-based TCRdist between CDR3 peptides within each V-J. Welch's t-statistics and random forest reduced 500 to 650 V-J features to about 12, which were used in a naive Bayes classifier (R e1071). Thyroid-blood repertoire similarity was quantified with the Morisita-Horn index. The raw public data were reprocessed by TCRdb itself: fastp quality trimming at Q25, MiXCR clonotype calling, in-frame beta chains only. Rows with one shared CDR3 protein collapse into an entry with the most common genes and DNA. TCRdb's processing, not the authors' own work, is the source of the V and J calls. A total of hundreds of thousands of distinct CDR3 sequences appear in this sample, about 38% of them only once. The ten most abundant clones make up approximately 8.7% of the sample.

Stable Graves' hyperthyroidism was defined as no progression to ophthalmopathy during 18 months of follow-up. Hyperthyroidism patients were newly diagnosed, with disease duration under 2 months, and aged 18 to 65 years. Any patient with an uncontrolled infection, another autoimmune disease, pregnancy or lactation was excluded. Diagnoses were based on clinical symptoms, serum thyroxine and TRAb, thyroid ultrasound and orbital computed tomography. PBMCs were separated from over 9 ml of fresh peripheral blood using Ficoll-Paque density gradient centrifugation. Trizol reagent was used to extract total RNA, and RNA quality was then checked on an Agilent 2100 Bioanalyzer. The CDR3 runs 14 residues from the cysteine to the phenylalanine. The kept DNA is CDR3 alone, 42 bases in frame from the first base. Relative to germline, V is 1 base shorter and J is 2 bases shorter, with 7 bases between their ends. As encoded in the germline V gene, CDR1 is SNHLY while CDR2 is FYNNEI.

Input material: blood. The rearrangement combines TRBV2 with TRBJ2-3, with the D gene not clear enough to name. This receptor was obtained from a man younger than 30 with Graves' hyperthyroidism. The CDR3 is CASSEGDDTDTQYF. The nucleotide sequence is TGTGCCAGCAGTGAAGGAGATGACACAGATACGCAGTATTTT.